This record concerns one T cell receptor (beta chain) sequence. Its antigen is undetermined. Measured with immunoSEQ multiplex PCR; TCRdb has only the in-frame clones, and not every one. Of some 130,000 clones in the sample, roughly 91% were seen once. The sample is drawn from a study of graft-versus-host responses after intestinal transplantation. Turning to the study itself: Each of the recipients got a multivisceral, liver-intestinal, or isolated intestinal transplant. Every recipient underwent anti-thymocyte globulin induction, then tacrolimus and steroids for 3 to 4 years. Study-level results: Analysis identified GvH clones in recipient marrow, with some appearing first in ileum or blood. In patients with graft-donor T cell macrochimerism, allograft graft-versus-host to host-versus-graft clonal ratios were high.

Germline V lookup: CDR1 SGHRS, CDR2 YFSETQ. The CDR3 is 14 residues long. Trimming stripped 0 bases from V and 9 bases from J, with 15 bases between. The clonotype was recovered from a human donor who received an intestinal transplant. This chain connects TRBV5-1 to TRBJ1-1; D is perhaps TRBD1 (5 bases). The sample consisted of unstimulated CD4+ T cells sorted from spleen or lymph node cells, taken before intestinal transplant. For the CDR3, the DNA is TGCGCCAGCAGCTTGGAAGGTACCTGGGGGAAAGCTTTCTTT. Its protein is CASSLEGTWGKAFF.